This T cell receptor (beta chain) was recorded in a study of blood T cell repertoires in COVID-19. As for the study in general: Acute and convalescent COVID-19 specimens originated in the United States, Italy and Spain. In each case, the material was cDNA or gDNA derived from T cells, B-cell-depleted T cells, or PBMCs.

This clone was picked up a small number of times. Original handling: Reference gene primer amplification gave nucleated cell count estimates. Some clones are missing from TCRdb's copy, which holds only in-frame ones; the method was immunoSEQ multiplex PCR. The V and J calls and clone size were taken over from that table, and D and trimming were inferred from the DNA. The repertoire holds approximately 150,000 clones, with over 60% as singletons. V trimming: 0 bases; J trimming: 6 bases; junction bases outside the gene matches: 8. CDR3 length: 16 amino acids. The germline CDR1 and CDR2 sequences are SGHRS and YFSETQ.

V usage is TRBV5-1 and J usage is TRBJ2-1, with 8 bases matching TRBD1. This TCR came from a man aged 45-60 years with acute or convalescent COVID-19. Sequenced material: peripheral blood. The CDR3 region has the DNA TGCGCCAGCAGCTTGGATGGGGCAGGGGGCTCCAATGAGCAGTTCTTC. Amino acids: CASSLDGAGGSNEQFF.